Listed below are T cell receptor beta chains from one sample, sequenced in a study of blood T cell repertoires in COVID-19. Using immunoSEQ multiplex PCR, the repertoire was profiled, and TCRdb retains in-frame clones only, with some absent. The profile covers over 130,000 clones, with 70% to 90% appearing a single time and roughly 28% taken by the ten largest. The sample consisted of peripheral blood. These receptors were taken from a human donor in a cohort sampled during active COVID-19. CDR3s include the opening cysteine and the closing phenylalanine or tryptophan. D genes are given only for firm matches. Expanded clones are given a class, and other clones once, few, many or no size at all.

TRBJ2-3,12,TRBV7-2,once,.,CASSFGPDTQYF,TGTGCCAGCAGCTTTGGGCCAGATACGCAGTATTTT
TRBJ1-2,16,TRBV19,.,.,CASSIAGEQANYGYTF,TGTGCCAGTAGTATAGCAGGCGAACAAGCTAACTATGGCTACACCTTC
TRBJ1-1,13,TRBV19,.,.,CASSIHGQTEAFF,TGTGCCAGTAGTATACATGGACAGACTGAAGCTTTCTTT
TRBJ1-1,11,TRBV30,once,.,CAWSEGIEAFF,TGTGCCTGGAGTGAGGGGATTGAAGCTTTCTTT
TRBJ2-5,19,TRBV12-1,.,.,CASRPPRGQKKSYQETQYF,TGTGCCAGCAGACCGCCCAGGGGGCAAAAAAAATCGTACCAAGAGACCCAGTACTTC
TRBJ1-5,13,TRBV30,.,.,CAWDKDRNQPQHF,TGTGCCTGGGACAAAGACAGGAATCAGCCCCAGCATTTT
TRBJ2-7,15,TRBV5-1,.,.,CASSLALSSSYEQYF,TGCGCCAGCAGCTTGGCGCTGTCCAGCTCCTACGAGCAGTACTTC
TRBJ2-7,16,TRBV5-4,.,.,CASSLGGAGNPYEQYF,TGTGCCAGCAGCTTGGGTGGGGCAGGGAACCCCTACGAGCAGTACTTC
TRBJ2-7,15,TRBV7-9,.,.,CASSLVRGSSYEQYF,TGTGCCAGCAGCTTAGTAAGGGGCAGCTCCTACGAGCAGTACTTC
TRBJ2-5,15,TRBV4-1,.,.,CASSGVGAGQETQYF,TGCGCCAGCAGCGGTGTCGGGGCGGGGCAAGAGACCCAGTACTTC
TRBJ2-7,14,TRBV5-1,.,.,CASSLEWLAAEQYF,TGCGCCAGCAGCTTGGAGTGGTTAGCTGCCGAGCAGTACTTC
TRBJ2-7,15,TRBV27,few,TRBD1,CASKSEAGQGVEQYF,TGTGCCAGCAAATCTGAGGCGGGACAGGGGGTCGAGCAGTACTTC
TRBJ2-1,15,TRBV20-1,.,TRBD1,CSASGTGGSYNEQFF,TGCAGTGCTAGTGGGACAGGGGGCTCCTACAATGAGCAGTTCTTC
TRBJ2-1,15,TRBV19,once,TRBD2,CASSRLAGAYNEQFF,TGTGCCAGTAGTCGACTAGCGGGGGCGTACAATGAGCAGTTCTTC
TRBJ1-5,13,TRBV6-1,.,.,CASSDGGVQPQHF,TGTGCCAGCAGTGACGGGGGAGTTCAGCCCCAGCATTTT
TRBJ1-2,14,TRBV6-1,.,.,CASSDTGWLYGYTF,TGTGCCAGCAGTGACACAGGGTGGTTGTATGGCTACACCTTC
TRBJ2-7,13,TRBV12-3/TRBV12-4,.,.,CASSRQNSYEQYF,TGTGCCAGCAGCCGTCAGAACTCCTACGAGCAGTACTTC
TRBJ1-2,13,TRBV18,once,.,CASSPTMVHGYTF,TGTGCCAGCTCACCCACTATGGTCCATGGCTACACCTTC
TRBJ2-7,14,TRBV9,.,TRBD1,CASGLTGTGDEQYF,TGTGCCAGCGGCCTCACCGGGACAGGGGACGAGCAGTACTTC
TRBJ2-1,13,TRBV10-2,.,.,CASSEINYSEQFF,TGCGCCAGCAGTGAGATAAACTACTCTGAGCAGTTCTTC
TRBJ2-7,13,TRBV10-3,.,TRBD2,CAISENGGYEQYF,TGTGCCATCAGTGAGAACGGGGGGTACGAGCAGTACTTC
TRBJ2-7,14,TRBV19,.,TRBD2,CASKTSGIPYEQYF,TGTGCCAGTAAGACTAGCGGGATCCCCTACGAGCAGTACTTC
TRBJ2-4,15,TRBV3-1/TRBV3-2,.,.,CASSPSTESKNIQYF,TGTGCCAGCAGCCCGTCGACAGAGTCTAAAAACATTCAGTACTTC
TRBJ1-5,13,TRBV3-1/TRBV3-2,.,.,CASSQGRGQPQHF,TGTGCCAGCAGCCAAGGCCGAGGGCAGCCCCAGCATTTT
TRBJ1-1,11,TRBV7-9,.,.,CASTVTGEAFF,TGTGCCAGCACCGTTACAGGGGAAGCTTTCTTT
TRBJ2-1,15,TRBV15,.,TRBD1,CATSRDLTGGNEQFF,TGTGCCACCAGCAGAGATCTCACAGGGGGCAATGAGCAGTTCTTC
TRBJ2-5,16,TRBV11-3,.,.,CASSQGHGSAQETQYF,TGTGCCAGCAGCCAGGGGCATGGTAGCGCACAAGAGACCCAGTACTTC
TRBJ1-3,15,TRBV30,.,.,CAWSRGHGSGNTIYF,TGTGCCTGGAGTCGGGGACACGGCTCTGGAAACACCATATATTTT